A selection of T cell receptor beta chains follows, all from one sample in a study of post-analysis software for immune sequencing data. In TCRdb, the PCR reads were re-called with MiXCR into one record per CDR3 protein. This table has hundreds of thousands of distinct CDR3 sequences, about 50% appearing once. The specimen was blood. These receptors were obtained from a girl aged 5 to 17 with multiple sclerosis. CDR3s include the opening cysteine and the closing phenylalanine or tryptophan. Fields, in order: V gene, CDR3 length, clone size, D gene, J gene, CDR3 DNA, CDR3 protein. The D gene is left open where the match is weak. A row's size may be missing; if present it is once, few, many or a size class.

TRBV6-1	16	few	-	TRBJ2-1	TGTGCCAGGGAGAGGGTTCTCGGAAGCTCCTACAATGAGCAGTTCTTC	CARERVLGSSYNEQFF
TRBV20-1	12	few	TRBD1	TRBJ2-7	TGCAGTGCTAGAACAGGGGGCGACGAGCAGTACTTC	CSARTGGDEQYF
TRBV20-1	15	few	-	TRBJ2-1	TGCAGTGCTAGAGTAGGAGGATCCTCCTACAATGAGCAGTTCTTC	CSARVGGSSYNEQFF
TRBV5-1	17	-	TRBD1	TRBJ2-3	TGCGCCAGCAGTGTACAGGGCGGACAGGGTGGAACAGATACGCAGTATTTT	CASSVQGGQGGTDTQYF
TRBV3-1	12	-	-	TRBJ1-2	TGTGCCAGCAGCCAATATGGTCTCGGCTACACCTTC	CASSQYGLGYTF
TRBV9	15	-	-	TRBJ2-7	TGTGCCAGCAGCGCCTCCGGGACGAGCTCCTACGAGCAGTACTTC	CASSASGTSSYEQYF
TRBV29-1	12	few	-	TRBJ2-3	TGCAGCGGGCATAGGGGGACAGATACGCAGTATTTT	CSGHRGTDTQYF
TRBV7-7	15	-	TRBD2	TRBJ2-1	TGTGCTAGCAGCTTCAGTAGCGGGAGATGGGATGAGCAGTTCTTC	CASSFSSGRWDEQFF
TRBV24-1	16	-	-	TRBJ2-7	TGTGCCACCGCAACTCATGGTAGGGTAAGATCCTACGAGCAGTACTTC	CATATHGRVRSYEQYF
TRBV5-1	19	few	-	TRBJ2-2	TGCGCCAGCAGCCTACGAACAGCCATCTTGCCCCGCCAACCCGGGGAGCTGTTTTTT	CASSLRTAILPRQPGELFF
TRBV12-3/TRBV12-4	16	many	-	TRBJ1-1	TGTGCCAGCAGTTTAAGGACAGCCATTTACCCAAGGGGAGCTTTCTTT	CASSLRTAIYPRGAFF
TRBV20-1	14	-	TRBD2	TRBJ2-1	TGCAGTGCCCCTACTAGCGGGGACTACAATGAGCAGTTCTTC	CSAPTSGDYNEQFF
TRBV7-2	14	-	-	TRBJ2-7	TGTGCCAGCAGCTTAGGACGGGGATTTGGGGAGCAGTACTTC	CASSLGRGFGEQYF
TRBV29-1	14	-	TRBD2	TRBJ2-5	TGCAGCGTTGTGGAGACTAGCTCCCCCGAGACCCAGTACTTC	CSVVETSSPETQYF
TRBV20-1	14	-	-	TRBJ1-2	TGCAGTGCTCAGCAGAGCTTTGCTACTTATGGCTACACCTTC	CSAQQSFATYGYTF
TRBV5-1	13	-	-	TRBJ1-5	TGCGCCAGCAGCTTGGACGTAGATCAGCCCCAGCATTTT	CASSLDVDQPQHF
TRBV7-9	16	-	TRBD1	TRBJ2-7	TGTGCCAGCAGCTTAGAAGGGACAGGGGTCGGCTACGAGCAGTACTTC	CASSLEGTGVGYEQYF
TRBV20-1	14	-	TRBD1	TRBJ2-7	TGCAGTGCTAGCGGGACAGGGCTTTCAAATGAGCAGTACTTC	CSASGTGLSNEQYF
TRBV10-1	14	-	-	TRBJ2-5	TGCGCCGGCAGTGATGGCGGGAACGTCGAGACCCAGTACTTC	CAGSDGGNVETQYF
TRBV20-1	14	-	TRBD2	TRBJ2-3	TGCAGTGCTCCCCGGCCCGGGACTACCTATACGCAGTATTTT	CSAPRPGTTYTQYF
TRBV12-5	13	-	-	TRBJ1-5	TGTGCTAGTGAGGTTGGGCGCAATCAGCCCCAGCATTTT	CASEVGRNQPQHF
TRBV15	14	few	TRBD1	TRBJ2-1	TGTGCCACCAGCAGAGACCCGACAGGGGATGAGCAGTTCTTC	CATSRDPTGDEQFF
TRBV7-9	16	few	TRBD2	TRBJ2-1	TGTGCCAGCAGCTTAAGTCAGCGGGAGGGCCTCAATGAGCAGTTCTTC	CASSLSQREGLNEQFF
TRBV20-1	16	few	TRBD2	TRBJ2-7	TGCAGTGCGATGCCTGGACTAGCGGGCCGCACCTACGAGCAGTACTTC	CSAMPGLAGRTYEQYF
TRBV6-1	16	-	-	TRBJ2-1	TGTGCCAGCAGTGAAGCGGCTTGGGCTGCCTACAATGAGCAGTTCTTC	CASSEAAWAAYNEQFF
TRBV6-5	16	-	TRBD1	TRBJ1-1	TGTGCCAGCAGCAAGACGGACAGGCCGGGGGGCACTGAAGCTTTCTTT	CASSKTDRPGGTEAFF
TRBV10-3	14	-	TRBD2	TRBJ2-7	TGTGCCATCAGGATGAGCGGGAGGGTAGCCGAGCAGTACTTC	CAIRMSGRVAEQYF
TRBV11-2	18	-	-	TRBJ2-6	TGTGCCAGCAGCTTAGATGGCCGACGGCACTCTGGGGCCAACGTCCTGACTTTC	CASSLDGRRHSGANVLTF
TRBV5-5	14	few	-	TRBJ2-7	TGTGCCAGCAGCTTCAGACAGGAGGGCTACGAGCAGTACTTC	CASSFRQEGYEQYF
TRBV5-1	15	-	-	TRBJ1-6	TGCGCCAGCAGCCCGGGAGGCCAGTACAATTCACCCCTCCACTTT	CASSPGGQYNSPLHF
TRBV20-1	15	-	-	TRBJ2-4	TGCAGTGCCCCGGCCACGGCTCGTGGCAAAAACATTCAGTACTTC	CSAPATARGKNIQYF
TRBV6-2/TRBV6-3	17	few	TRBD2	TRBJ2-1	TGTGCCAGCAGCTACGCCACGGGGGGACTCTCCTACAATGAGCAGTTCTTC	CASSYATGGLSYNEQFF
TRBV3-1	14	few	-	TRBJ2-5	TGTGCCAGCAGCCAAGGCGGCAACCAAGAGACCCAGTACTTC	CASSQGGNQETQYF
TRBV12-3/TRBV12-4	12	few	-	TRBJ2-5	TGTGCCAGCAGTTTTCAGGAAGAGACCCAGTACTTC	CASSFQEETQYF
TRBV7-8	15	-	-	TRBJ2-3	TGTGCCAGCAGCTTAGCCAGGGGGGCCCCAGATACGCAGTATTTT	CASSLARGAPDTQYF
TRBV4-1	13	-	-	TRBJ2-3	TGCGCCAGCAGCCAAGACAACGGGGATACGCAGTATTTT	CASSQDNGDTQYF
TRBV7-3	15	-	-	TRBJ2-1	TGTGCCAGCAGCTTAGACTTGCAGAAATCCAATGAGCAGTTCTTC	CASSLDLQKSNEQFF
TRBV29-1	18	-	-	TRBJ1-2	TGCAGCGTTGATCCCCGATTGACAGCCTCTACCCACAACTATGGCTACACCTTC	CSVDPRLTASTHNYGYTF
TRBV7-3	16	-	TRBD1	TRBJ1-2	TGTGCCAGCAGCTTCGACAGGGGGCCCCTGTTGGGTGGCTACACCTTC	CASSFDRGPLLGGYTF
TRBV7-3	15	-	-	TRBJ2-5	TGTGCCAGCAGCCCGGAAGCGGTTGGGGTAGAGACCCAGTACTTC	CASSPEAVGVETQYF
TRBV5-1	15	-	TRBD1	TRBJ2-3	TGCGCCAGCAGCTTGACAGGGGCTTCATCAGATACGCAGTATTTT	CASSLTGASSDTQYF
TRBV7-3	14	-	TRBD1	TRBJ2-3	TGTGCCAGCAGCTCCGGGACAGGTCCAAGTACGCAGTATTTT	CASSSGTGPSTQYF
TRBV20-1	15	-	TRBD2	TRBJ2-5	TGCAGTGCTAGAGATATCACTAGCGGGACGGAGACCCAGTACTTC	CSARDITSGTETQYF
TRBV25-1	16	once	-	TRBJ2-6	TGTGCCAGCAGTATCCGTCAGGGCTCTGGGGCCAACGTCCTGACTTTC	CASSIRQGSGANVLTF
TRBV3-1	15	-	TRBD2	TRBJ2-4	TGTGCCAGCAGCCAAGCCGGGACTAGCGTTGACATTCAGTACTTC	CASSQAGTSVDIQYF
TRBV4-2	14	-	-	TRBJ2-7	TGTGCCAGCAGTAAAGGGGGAGGAGGCTACGAGCAGTACTTC	CASSKGGGGYEQYF
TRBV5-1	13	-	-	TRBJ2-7	TGCGCCAGCAGCTCCAGAAGAGAATACGAGCAGTACTTC	CASSSRREYEQYF
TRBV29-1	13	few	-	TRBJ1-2	TGCAGCGTTGGCGGGGGCACAGGCTATGGCTACACCTTC	CSVGGGTGYGYTF
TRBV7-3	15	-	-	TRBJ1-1	TGTGCCAGCAGCTCCCGGGAAGGGAGGAGGACTGAAGCTTTCTTT	CASSSREGRRTEAFF
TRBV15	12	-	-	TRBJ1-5	TGTGCCACCAGCATCGACAGTCAGCCCCAGCATTTT	CATSIDSQPQHF
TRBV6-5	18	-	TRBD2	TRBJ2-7	TGTGCCAGCAGTTACGGGGGACTAGCGGGGGTCCCCTCCTACGAGCAGTACTTC	CASSYGGLAGVPSYEQYF
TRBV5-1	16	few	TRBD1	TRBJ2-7	TGCGCCAGCAGCTTGGCCGCTAGGACAGGGGCCTACGAGCAGTACTTC	CASSLAARTGAYEQYF
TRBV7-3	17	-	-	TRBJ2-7	TGTGCCAGCAGCTTAACGTCGGGGTCAGGGCCCCCAGGCGAGCAGTACTTC	CASSLTSGSGPPGEQYF